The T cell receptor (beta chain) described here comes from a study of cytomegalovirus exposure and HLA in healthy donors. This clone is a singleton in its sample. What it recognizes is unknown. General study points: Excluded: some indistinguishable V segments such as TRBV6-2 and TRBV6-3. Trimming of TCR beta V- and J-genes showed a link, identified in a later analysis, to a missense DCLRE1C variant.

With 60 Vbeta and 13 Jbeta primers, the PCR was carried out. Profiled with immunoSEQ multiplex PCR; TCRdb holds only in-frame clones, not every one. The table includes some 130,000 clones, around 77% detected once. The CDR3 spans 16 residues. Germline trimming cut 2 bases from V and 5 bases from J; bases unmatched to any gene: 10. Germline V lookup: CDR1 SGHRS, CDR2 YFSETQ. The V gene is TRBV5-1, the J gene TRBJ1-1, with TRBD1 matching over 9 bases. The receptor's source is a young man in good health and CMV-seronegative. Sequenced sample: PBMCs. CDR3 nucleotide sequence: TGCGCCAGCAGCTTTTATCCACAGGGGGCACTTACTGAAGCTTTCTTT. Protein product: CASSFYPQGALTEAFF.